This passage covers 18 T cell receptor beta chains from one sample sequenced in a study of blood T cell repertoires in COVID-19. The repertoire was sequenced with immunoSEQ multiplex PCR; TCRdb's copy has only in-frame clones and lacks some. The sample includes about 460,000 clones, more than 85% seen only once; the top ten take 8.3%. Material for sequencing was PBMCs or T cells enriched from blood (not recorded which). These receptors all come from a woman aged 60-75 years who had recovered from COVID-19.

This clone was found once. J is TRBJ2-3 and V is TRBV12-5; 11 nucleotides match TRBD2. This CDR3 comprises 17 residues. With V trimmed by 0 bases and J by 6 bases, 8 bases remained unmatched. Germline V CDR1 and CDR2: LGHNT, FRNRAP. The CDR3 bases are TGTGCTAGTGGTTTGGTACCTGGTCTAGCGGGGGGTGATACGCAGTATTTT. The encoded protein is CASGLVPGLAGGDTQYF.

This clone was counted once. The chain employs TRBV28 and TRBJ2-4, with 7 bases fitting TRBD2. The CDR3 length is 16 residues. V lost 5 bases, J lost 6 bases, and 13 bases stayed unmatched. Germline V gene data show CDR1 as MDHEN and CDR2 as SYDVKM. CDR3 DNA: TGTGCCAGCAGTCCCCGCTCCTCAGGGAGGGGAAACATTCAGTACTTC. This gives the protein CASSPRSSGRGNIQYF.

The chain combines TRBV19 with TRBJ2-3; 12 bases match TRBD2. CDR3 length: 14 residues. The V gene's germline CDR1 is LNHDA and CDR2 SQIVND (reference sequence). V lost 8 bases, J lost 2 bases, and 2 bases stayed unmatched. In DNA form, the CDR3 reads TGTGCCAGTGGACTAGCGGGGATCACAGATACGCAGTATTTT. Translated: CASGLAGITDTQYF.

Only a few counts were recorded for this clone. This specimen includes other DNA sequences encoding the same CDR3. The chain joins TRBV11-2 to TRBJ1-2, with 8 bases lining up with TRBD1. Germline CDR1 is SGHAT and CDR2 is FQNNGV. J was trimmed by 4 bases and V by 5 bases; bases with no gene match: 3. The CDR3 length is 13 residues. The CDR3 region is CASSLDRAYGYTF. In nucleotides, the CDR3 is TGTGCCAGCAGCCTGGACAGGGCCTATGGCTACACCTTC.

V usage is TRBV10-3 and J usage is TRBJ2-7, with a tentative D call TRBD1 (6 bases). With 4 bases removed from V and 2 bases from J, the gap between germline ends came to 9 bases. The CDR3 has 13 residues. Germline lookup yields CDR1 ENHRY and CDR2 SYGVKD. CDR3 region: CAISGTETYEQYV. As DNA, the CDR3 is TGTGCCATCAGTGGGACAGAGACCTACGAGCAGTACGTC.

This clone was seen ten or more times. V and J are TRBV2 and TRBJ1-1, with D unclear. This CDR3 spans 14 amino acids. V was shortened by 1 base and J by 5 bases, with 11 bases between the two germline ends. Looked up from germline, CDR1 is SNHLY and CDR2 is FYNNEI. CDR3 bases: TGTGCCAGCAGTGAAGGCGGGGTCGGGACTGAAGCTTTCTTT. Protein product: CASSEGGVGTEAFF.

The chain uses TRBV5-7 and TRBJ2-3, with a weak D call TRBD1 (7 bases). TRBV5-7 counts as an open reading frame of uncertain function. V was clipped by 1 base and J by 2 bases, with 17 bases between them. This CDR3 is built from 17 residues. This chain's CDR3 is CASSLRGQGETTDTQYF. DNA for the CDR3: TGTGCCAGCAGCTTGCGGGGGCAGGGGGAGACCACAGATACGCAGTATTTT.

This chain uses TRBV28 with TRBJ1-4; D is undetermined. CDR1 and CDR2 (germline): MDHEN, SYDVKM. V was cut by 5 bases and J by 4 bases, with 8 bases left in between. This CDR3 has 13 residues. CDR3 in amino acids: CASSLTVNEKLFF. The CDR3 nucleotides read TGTGCCAGCAGTCTTACAGTTAATGAAAAACTGTTTTTT.

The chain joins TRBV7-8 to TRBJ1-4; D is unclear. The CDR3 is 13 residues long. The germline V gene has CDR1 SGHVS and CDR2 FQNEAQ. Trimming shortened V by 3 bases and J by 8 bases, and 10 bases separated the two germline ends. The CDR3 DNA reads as TGTGCCAGCAGCTTTGGCTCGGGGGAAAAACTGTTTTTT. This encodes CASSFGSGEKLFF.

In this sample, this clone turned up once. This CDR3 reads CASSPGQRGPQHF. The CDR3 coding sequence is TGTGCCAGCAGCCCGGGACAGCGCGGGCCCCAGCATTTT. The gene calls are TRBV5-4 and TRBJ1-5, with 7 bases fitting TRBD1. Germline CDR1 and CDR2: SGHNT and YYREEE (reference sequence). This CDR3 comprises 13 residues. Unmatched junction bases numbered 7, after V lost 4 bases and J lost 9 bases.

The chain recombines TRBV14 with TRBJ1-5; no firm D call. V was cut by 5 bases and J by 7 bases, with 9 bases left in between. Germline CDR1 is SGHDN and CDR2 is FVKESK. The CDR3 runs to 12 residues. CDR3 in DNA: TGTGCCAGCAGCAGAGGCGGGCAGCCCCAGCATTTT. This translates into CASSRGGQPQHF.

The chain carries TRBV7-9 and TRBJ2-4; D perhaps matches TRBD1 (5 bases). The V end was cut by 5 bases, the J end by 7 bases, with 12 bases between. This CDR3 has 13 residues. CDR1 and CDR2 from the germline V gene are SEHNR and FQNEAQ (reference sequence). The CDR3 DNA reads TGTGCCAGCAGCCTTGACAGCCTGAACATTCAGTACTTC. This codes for CASSLDSLNIQYF. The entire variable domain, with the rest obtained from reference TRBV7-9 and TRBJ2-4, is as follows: DTGVSQNPRHKITKRGQNVTFRCDPISEHNRLYWYRQTLGQGPEFLTYFQNEAQLEKSRLLSDRFSAERPKGSFSTLEIQRTEQGDSAMYLCASSLDSLNIQYFGAGTRLSVL.

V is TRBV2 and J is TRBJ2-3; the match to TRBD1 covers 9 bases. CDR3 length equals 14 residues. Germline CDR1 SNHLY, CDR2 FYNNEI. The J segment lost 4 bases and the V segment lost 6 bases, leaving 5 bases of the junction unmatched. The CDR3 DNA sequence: TGTGCCAGCAGGGGGACAGGGTGGGCAGATACGCAGTATTTT. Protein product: CASRGTGWADTQYF.

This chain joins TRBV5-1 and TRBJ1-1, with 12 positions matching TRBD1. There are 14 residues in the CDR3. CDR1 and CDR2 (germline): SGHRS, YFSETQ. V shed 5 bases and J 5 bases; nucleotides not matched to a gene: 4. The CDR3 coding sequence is TGCGCCAGCAGAAGGGACAGGGGGCGAACTGAAGCTTTCTTT. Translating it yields CASRRDRGRTEAFF.

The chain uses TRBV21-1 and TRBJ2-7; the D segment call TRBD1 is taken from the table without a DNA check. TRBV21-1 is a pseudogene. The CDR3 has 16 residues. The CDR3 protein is CASSKEGTGSRYEQYV. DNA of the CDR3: TGTGCCAGCAGCAAAGAGGGGACAGGGAGTAGGTACGAGCAGTACGTC.

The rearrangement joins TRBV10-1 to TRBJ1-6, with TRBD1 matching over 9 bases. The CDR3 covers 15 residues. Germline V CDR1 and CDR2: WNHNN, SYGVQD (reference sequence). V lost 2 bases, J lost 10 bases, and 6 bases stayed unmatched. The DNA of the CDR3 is TGCGCCAGCAGTGAGAACAGGGGGCTTGGGTCACCCCTCCACTTT. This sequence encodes CASSENRGLGSPLHF.

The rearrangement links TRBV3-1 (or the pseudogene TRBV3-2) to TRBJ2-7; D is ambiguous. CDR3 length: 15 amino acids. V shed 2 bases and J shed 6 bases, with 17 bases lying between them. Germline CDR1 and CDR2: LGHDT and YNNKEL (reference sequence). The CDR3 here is CASSQFEAGLGEQYF. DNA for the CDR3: TGTGCCAGCAGCCAATTTGAAGCTGGCCTAGGCGAGCAGTACTTC.

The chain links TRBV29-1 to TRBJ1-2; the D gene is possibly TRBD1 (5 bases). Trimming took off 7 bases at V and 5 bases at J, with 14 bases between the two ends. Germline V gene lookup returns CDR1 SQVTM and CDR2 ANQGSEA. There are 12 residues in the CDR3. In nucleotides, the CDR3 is TGCAGCGCCCGGGGGACTGAGTATGGCTACACCTTC. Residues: CSARGTEYGYTF.